Listed below are T cell receptor beta chains from one sample, sequenced in a study of blood T cells in healthy people across ages. TCRdb recomputed calls from the 5' RACE reads with MiXCR, one row per CDR3 protein. In the table there are roughly 800,000 distinct CDR3 sequences, 20% to 25% of which are singletons. These records were also assigned to another study, of T cells of mothers and their children.

Source material: blood. These receptor sequences come from a boy between 10 and 17 years old in good health. Both conserved end residues are part of each CDR3. Fields, in order: D gene, J gene, V gene, clone size, CDR3 protein, CDR3 DNA. A D gene is named only where the DNA matches it firmly. Part of the rows lack a size; the others show once, few, many or a class for expanded clones.

d_gene: TRBD1; j_gene: TRBJ2-7; v_gene: TRBV20-1; abundance: .; CDR3aa: CSASRTGGGGQYF; CDR3nt: TGCAGTGCTAGCAGGACAGGGGGTGGAGGGCAGTACTTC
d_gene: TRBD2; j_gene: TRBJ2-1; v_gene: TRBV28; abundance: .; CDR3aa: CASSFGLAGEFF; CDR3nt: TGTGCCAGCAGTTTCGGACTAGCGGGTGAGTTCTTC
d_gene: .; j_gene: TRBJ2-1; v_gene: TRBV6-1; abundance: .; CDR3aa: CASSSQLDSYNEQFF; CDR3nt: TGTGCCAGCAGTTCCCAACTAGATTCCTACAATGAGCAGTTCTTC
d_gene: .; j_gene: TRBJ2-7; v_gene: TRBV13; abundance: .; CDR3aa: CASSLDRLGRTYEQYF; CDR3nt: TGTGCCAGCAGCTTAGATAGACTAGGAAGAACCTACGAGCAGTACTTC
d_gene: .; j_gene: TRBJ2-1; v_gene: TRBV29-1; abundance: .; CDR3aa: CSVLLVRERDEQFF; CDR3nt: TGCAGCGTGCTCCTGGTCCGGGAGAGGGATGAGCAGTTCTTC
d_gene: .; j_gene: TRBJ2-2; v_gene: TRBV14; abundance: .; CDR3aa: CASSQDISGPATGELFF; CDR3nt: TGTGCCAGCAGCCAAGATATCAGCGGGCCGGCCACCGGGGAGCTGTTTTTT
d_gene: .; j_gene: TRBJ2-5; v_gene: TRBV4-3; abundance: few; CDR3aa: CASSQDPLGEAQYF; CDR3nt: TGCGCCAGCAGCCAAGACCCCTTAGGGGAGGCCCAGTACTTC
d_gene: .; j_gene: TRBJ2-7; v_gene: TRBV28; abundance: once; CDR3aa: CASSLTATSSYEQYF; CDR3nt: TGTGCCAGCAGTCTTACGGCCACCAGCTCCTACGAGCAGTACTTC
d_gene: .; j_gene: TRBJ2-5; v_gene: TRBV25-1; abundance: few; CDR3aa: CASSASGKGQQETQYF; CDR3nt: TGTGCCAGCTCCGCCTCAGGGAAGGGACAACAAGAGACCCAGTACTTC
d_gene: TRBD1; j_gene: TRBJ1-2; v_gene: TRBV19; abundance: .; CDR3aa: CASSTGQGGGSDGYTF; CDR3nt: TGTGCCAGTAGTACGGGACAGGGAGGCGGCAGCGATGGCTACACCTTC
d_gene: TRBD1; j_gene: TRBJ2-1; v_gene: TRBV6-5; abundance: .; CDR3aa: CASSAGGAYNEQFF; CDR3nt: TGTGCCAGCAGTGCAGGGGGCGCCTACAATGAGCAGTTCTTC
d_gene: TRBD2; j_gene: TRBJ2-7; v_gene: TRBV7-3; abundance: few; CDR3aa: CASSPGGGTSSYEQYF; CDR3nt: TGTGCCAGCAGCCCTGGGGGAGGGACTAGCTCCTACGAGCAGTACTTC
d_gene: .; j_gene: TRBJ2-6; v_gene: TRBV24-1; abundance: few; CDR3aa: CATRSSGANVLTF; CDR3nt: TGTGCCACCCGGAGCTCTGGGGCCAACGTCCTGACTTTC
d_gene: .; j_gene: TRBJ1-2; v_gene: TRBV29-1; abundance: once; CDR3aa: CSVVDRSYGYTF; CDR3nt: TGCAGCGTGGTGGATAGGAGCTATGGCTACACCTTC
d_gene: .; j_gene: TRBJ2-3; v_gene: TRBV18; abundance: few; CDR3aa: CASSPPGPDTQYF; CDR3nt: TGTGCCAGCTCACCACCCGGCCCAGATACGCAGTATTTT
d_gene: .; j_gene: TRBJ2-7; v_gene: TRBV29-1; abundance: .; CDR3aa: CSVRSRSSYEQYF; CDR3nt: TGCAGCGTACGGTCCCGAAGCTCCTACGAGCAGTACTTC
d_gene: .; j_gene: TRBJ2-3; v_gene: TRBV7-9; abundance: .; CDR3aa: CASSPSSNTDTQYF; CDR3nt: TGTGCCAGCAGCCCTAGTTCCAACACAGATACGCAGTATTTT
d_gene: .; j_gene: TRBJ2-1; v_gene: TRBV20-1; abundance: .; CDR3aa: CSARGQAAYNEQFF; CDR3nt: TGCAGTGCTAGGGGCCAGGCGGCCTACAATGAGCAGTTCTTC
d_gene: .; j_gene: TRBJ2-3; v_gene: TRBV14; abundance: few; CDR3aa: CASSQDHGDTQYF; CDR3nt: TGTGCCAGCAGCCAAGATCATGGAGATACGCAGTATTTT
d_gene: TRBD2; j_gene: TRBJ2-7; v_gene: TRBV3-1; abundance: few; CDR3aa: CASSQGRLAGGGYEQYF; CDR3nt: TGTGCCAGCAGCCAAGGACGTCTAGCGGGAGGAGGGTACGAGCAGTACTTC
d_gene: .; j_gene: TRBJ2-3; v_gene: TRBV10-3; abundance: few; CDR3aa: CAISPTRGGSTDTQYF; CDR3nt: TGTGCCATCAGTCCTACCCGTGGGGGAAGCACAGATACGCAGTATTTT
d_gene: .; j_gene: TRBJ2-1; v_gene: TRBV6-5; abundance: .; CDR3aa: CASSLSGGGFNNEQFF; CDR3nt: TGTGCCAGCAGCCTTTCGGGGGGCGGCTTTAACAATGAGCAGTTCTTC
d_gene: TRBD1; j_gene: TRBJ1-5; v_gene: TRBV7-8; abundance: few; CDR3aa: CASSLEYRDRGNQPQHF; CDR3nt: TGTGCCAGCAGCTTAGAGTACCGGGACAGGGGAAATCAGCCCCAGCATTTT
d_gene: TRBD2; j_gene: TRBJ2-1; v_gene: TRBV4-2; abundance: .; CDR3aa: CASSQDGSRGLAGASDEQFF; CDR3nt: TGTGCCAGCAGCCAAGATGGAAGTCGGGGACTAGCGGGAGCGTCCGATGAGCAGTTCTTC
d_gene: TRBD1; j_gene: TRBJ1-4; v_gene: TRBV6-6; abundance: few; CDR3aa: CASSDRGSTNEKLFF; CDR3nt: TGTGCCAGCAGTGACAGGGGATCAACTAATGAAAAACTGTTTTTT
d_gene: TRBD2; j_gene: TRBJ2-5; v_gene: TRBV7-2; abundance: once; CDR3aa: CASSLFLAGDGETQYF; CDR3nt: TGTGCCAGCAGCTTGTTCCTAGCGGGAGACGGAGAGACCCAGTACTTC
d_gene: TRBD1; j_gene: TRBJ2-5; v_gene: TRBV6-6; abundance: .; CDR3aa: CASSTGTGSQETQYF; CDR3nt: TGTGCCAGCAGTACCGGGACAGGGTCGCAAGAGACCCAGTACTTC
d_gene: TRBD2; j_gene: TRBJ2-7; v_gene: TRBV7-2; abundance: .; CDR3aa: CASSGGLASSYEQYF; CDR3nt: TGTGCCAGCAGCGGGGGACTAGCGAGCTCCTACGAGCAGTACTTC
d_gene: TRBD1; j_gene: TRBJ2-1; v_gene: TRBV20-1; abundance: few; CDR3aa: CSASLGQGIDNEQFF; CDR3nt: TGCAGTGCTAGCTTGGGACAGGGAATCGACAATGAGCAGTTCTTC
d_gene: TRBD1; j_gene: TRBJ2-7; v_gene: TRBV3-1; abundance: .; CDR3aa: CASSLRDRVSEQYF; CDR3nt: TGTGCCAGCAGCCTCCGGGACAGGGTGAGCGAGCAGTACTTC
d_gene: .; j_gene: TRBJ2-5; v_gene: TRBV6-5; abundance: few; CDR3aa: CASTGTARETQYF; CDR3nt: TGTGCCAGCACCGGGACGGCCCGAGAGACCCAGTACTTC
d_gene: TRBD1; j_gene: TRBJ2-5; v_gene: TRBV13; abundance: few; CDR3aa: CASSATGQGKETQYF; CDR3nt: TGTGCCAGCAGCGCAACTGGACAGGGGAAAGAGACCCAGTACTTC
d_gene: .; j_gene: TRBJ2-3; v_gene: TRBV5-5; abundance: many; CDR3aa: CASSLGLPDTQYF; CDR3nt: TGTGCCAGCAGCTTGGGGTTGCCAGATACGCAGTATTTT
d_gene: .; j_gene: TRBJ2-5; v_gene: TRBV13; abundance: .; CDR3aa: CASSLRIALTQYF; CDR3nt: TGTGCCAGCAGCTTACGGATAGCCCTGACCCAGTACTTC
d_gene: TRBD1; j_gene: TRBJ1-2; v_gene: TRBV28; abundance: .; CDR3aa: CASSSPLEGASGYTF; CDR3nt: TGTGCCAGCAGTTCCCCATTAGAGGGGGCGTCGGGCTACACCTTC
d_gene: TRBD1; j_gene: TRBJ1-1; v_gene: TRBV9; abundance: few; CDR3aa: CASSARTTGENTEAFF; CDR3nt: TGTGCCAGCAGCGCTAGGACGACAGGGGAGAACACTGAAGCTTTCTTT
d_gene: .; j_gene: TRBJ2-7; v_gene: TRBV10-3; abundance: .; CDR3aa: CAISGLGPIGYEQYF; CDR3nt: TGTGCCATCAGTGGGTTGGGACCCATCGGCTACGAGCAGTACTTC
d_gene: TRBD2; j_gene: TRBJ2-5; v_gene: TRBV7-2; abundance: few; CDR3aa: CASSLAGGGQGTQYF; CDR3nt: TGTGCCAGCAGCTTAGCCGGGGGGGGGCAGGGGACCCAGTACTTC
d_gene: .; j_gene: TRBJ1-4; v_gene: TRBV5-5; abundance: few; CDR3aa: CASSWVVTGFGEKLFF; CDR3nt: TGTGCCAGCAGCTGGGTGGTCACAGGGTTCGGCGAAAAACTGTTTTTT
d_gene: TRBD1; j_gene: TRBJ2-7; v_gene: TRBV20-1; abundance: .; CDR3aa: CSARPPGQGSYEQYF; CDR3nt: TGCAGTGCTAGACCACCGGGACAGGGGAGCTACGAGCAGTACTTC
d_gene: TRBD2; j_gene: TRBJ2-1; v_gene: TRBV7-8; abundance: .; CDR3aa: CASSYIAGAGNEQFF; CDR3nt: TGTGCCAGCAGCTATATAGCGGGAGCCGGTAATGAGCAGTTCTTC
d_gene: TRBD1; j_gene: TRBJ2-3; v_gene: TRBV24-1; abundance: few; CDR3aa: CATGTGGSTDTQYF; CDR3nt: TGTGCCACGGGGACAGGGGGATCGACAGATACGCAGTATTTT